The 18 T cell receptor beta chains presented below share a single source sample, sequenced in a study of cytomegalovirus exposure and HLA in healthy donors. PCR involved 60 Vbeta and 13 Jbeta primers. The data were produced by immunoSEQ multiplex PCR, yet TCRdb's version contains in-frame clones alone and is incomplete. The sample shows some 130,000 clones, 60% to 80% of them seen only once. Sequenced sample: PBMCs. Source of these receptors: a male donor in good health and CMV-seronegative.

V gene TRBV7-9 combines with J gene TRBJ1-5; D not resolved. The length of the CDR3 is 12 residues. V was clipped by 5 bases and J by 8 bases, with 10 bases between them. The germline V gene has CDR1 SEHNR and CDR2 FQNEAQ (reference sequence). This chain's CDR3 is CASSPIEEPQHF. The DNA for the CDR3 is TGTGCCAGCAGCCCAATAGAGGAGCCCCAGCATTTT.

The chain links TRBV21-1 to TRBJ2-4; TRBD2, the table's D call, was not compared with the DNA. TRBV21-1 corresponds to a pseudogene. The CDR3 runs 14 residues. CDR3 in DNA: TGTGCCAGCAGCGAGGGTTCAGCCAAAAACATTCAGTACTTC. Amino acid sequence: CASSEGSAKNIQYF.

This clone was detected only a few times. The junction does not match germline at one end; this may be a read error. This chain connects TRBV5-5 to TRBJ2-6; the match to TRBD2 covers 7 bases. This CDR3 contains 15 residues. Germline assignment: CDR1 SGHKS and CDR2 YYEKEE (reference sequence). CDR3 amino acids: CASTRGVSGANGLTF. CDR3 DNA: TGTGCCAGCACCCGGGGGGTGTCTGGGGCCAACGGCCTGACTTTC.

This clone occurred a few times. The genes are TRBV6-6 and TRBJ1-2; TRBD1 is a possible D gene (5 bases). This CDR3 is 14 amino acids long. Looked up from germline, CDR1 is MNHNY and CDR2 is SVGAGI (reference sequence). The V and J ends lost 6 bases and 4 bases respectively, with 15 bases between them. The CDR3, as DNA: TGTGCCAGCAGCCCAAAGGGGTTCGCCTATGGCTACACCTTC. It specifies CASSPKGFAYGYTF.

In the case of this clone: Its ends do not fully match the called genes, so a read error is possible. The chain joins TRBV6-1 to TRBJ2-4, with D tentatively TRBD1 (5 bases). The CDR3 sequence is 14 residues long. The germline V gene has CDR1 MNHNS and CDR2 SASEGT. CDR3 amino acids: CASSEAGHLGRWNF. The CDR3 bases are TGTGCCAGCAGTGAAGCGGGGCACTTAGGGCGGTGGAACTTC.

This clone was recorded once. The chain carries TRBV30 and TRBJ2-7, with 7 positions matching TRBD2. The CDR3 consists of 16 residues. In germline, CDR1 is GTSNPN, CDR2 SVGIG (reference sequence). V gave up 1 base and J gave up 0 bases; unmatched junction bases: 9. The CDR3 nucleotides are TGTGCCTGGAGTGGCGGCGGGAGTTATAGCTCCTACGAGCAGTACTTC. This codes for CAWSGGGSYSSYEQYF.

The rearrangement links TRBV5-1 to TRBJ2-3; perhaps TRBD2 as D (6 bases). Germline V gene data show CDR1 as SGHRS and CDR2 as YFSETQ. The V gene lost 1 base and the J gene lost 1 base, with 10 bases spanning the gap. The CDR3 covers 15 residues. The CDR3 is CASSLWGDRTDTQYF. In DNA, the CDR3 is TGCGCCAGCAGCTTGTGGGGGGACCGCACAGATACGCAGTATTTT.

This chain links TRBV5-1 with TRBJ2-2; TRBD2 is a possible D gene (5 bases). V lost 3 bases and J lost 4, with 13 bases in between. This CDR3 has 15 amino acids. CDR1 is SGHRS and CDR2 is YFSETQ in the germline V gene. CDR3 sequence reads: CASSSLTGSTGELFF. CDR3 nucleotides: TGCGCCAGCAGCTCCTTGACGGGGAGCACCGGGGAGCTGTTTTTT.

This clone was counted only a few times. Other DNA sequences in this specimen translate into the identical CDR3. The J gene is TRBJ2-7, the V gene TRBV5-1; no clear D. The CDR3 spans 14 residues. Germline V gene data show CDR1 as SGHRS and CDR2 as YFSETQ. V was shortened by 4 bases and J by 2 bases, with 13 bases between the two germline ends. As DNA, the CDR3 is TGCGCCAGCAGCCTGGTGGTACAACCCTACGAGCAGTACTTC. This gives the protein CASSLVVQPYEQYF.

The genes are TRBV9 and TRBJ1-1; TRBD1 agrees at 8 bases. The length of the CDR3 is 16 residues. Losses at the gene ends were 0 bases for V and 3 bases for J; bases not matched to a gene: 7. The germline gives CDR1 SGDLS, CDR2 YYNGEE. CDR3 DNA: TGTGCCAGCAGCGTAGCAGGGGGCGTCAAGGACACTGAAGCTTTCTTT. Translated: CASSVAGGVKDTEAFF. The full variable domain, with the rest looked up from reference TRBV9 and TRBJ1-1, is DSGVTQTPKHLITATGQRVTLRCSPRSGDLSVYWYQQSLDQGLQFLIQYYNGEERAKGNILERFSAQQFPDLHSELNLSSLELGDSALYFCASSVAGGVKDTEAFFGQGTRLTVV.

The genes are TRBV19 and TRBJ1-1; weak D call: TRBD1 (6 bases). Per germline, CDR1 LNHDA and CDR2 SQIVND (reference sequence). V lost 6 bases and J 0 bases, leaving 11 bases between the germline ends. There are 14 residues in the CDR3. The CDR3 loop reads CASRRDTMNTEAFF. DNA for the CDR3: TGTGCCAGTAGGAGGGACACTATGAACACTGAAGCTTTCTTT.

There are a few counts of this clone. Here the CDR3 reads CASRSSQGTGTDTQYF. In DNA form, the CDR3 reads TGTGCCAGCAGATCCTCACAGGGTACGGGGACAGATACGCAGTATTTT. V usage is TRBV5-8 and J usage is TRBJ2-3; D might be TRBD1 (6 bases). Germline CDR1 is SGHTS and CDR2 is YDEGEE. With 5 bases removed from V and 3 bases from J, the gap between germline ends came to 19 bases. This CDR3 spans 16 amino acids.

V is TRBV27 and J is TRBJ2-1, with TRBD1 matching 9 bases. Germline CDR1 reads MNHEY; CDR2 reads SMNVEV (reference sequence). V dropped 5 bases and J dropped 8; count of bases not matched to a gene: 13. The CDR3 is 16 amino acids. CDR3 protein: CASSTLGDRARDEQFF. The CDR3, as DNA: TGTGCCAGCAGTACCTTGGGGGACAGGGCTCGCGATGAGCAGTTCTTC.

J is TRBJ1-1 and V is TRBV19, with 9 bases lining up with TRBD1. This CDR3 region has 15 residues. From germline, CDR1 is LNHDA and CDR2 SQIVND (reference sequence). Unmatched junction bases numbered 12, after V lost 8 bases and J lost 5 bases. In DNA form, the CDR3 reads TGTGCCAGTCACACAGGGGGCGTCTGGGGGACTGAAGCTTTCTTT. It specifies CASHTGGVWGTEAFF.

The chain employs TRBV6-6 and TRBJ2-7; 9 bases are a match to TRBD1. Unmatched junction bases numbered 9, after V lost 5 bases and J lost 1 base. In germline, CDR1 is MNHNY, CDR2 SVGAGI (reference sequence). CDR3 length: 16 residues. CDR3 residues: CASSPNRGHHSYEQYF. In nucleotides, the CDR3 is TGTGCCAGCAGTCCAAACAGGGGGCACCATTCCTACGAGCAGTACTTC.

J is TRBJ2-6 and V is TRBV15, with 12 positions matching TRBD2. The length of the CDR3 is 20 residues. Per germline, CDR1 LNHNV and CDR2 YYDKDF (reference sequence). V lost 4 bases and J lost 8; bases outside the gene matches: 18. The CDR3 here is CATSTDRGLAGVPRTNVLTF. The CDR3 nucleotides are TGTGCCACCAGCACGGACCGGGGACTAGCGGGTGTCCCTAGGACCAACGTCCTGACTTTC.

The chain is built from TRBV30 and TRBJ2-1; 7 bases are a match to TRBD1. CDR3 size: 12 residues. The ends lost 0 bases at V and 10 bases at J; junction bases unmatched: 3. Germline CDR1 is GTSNPN and CDR2 is SVGIG (reference sequence). CDR3 bases: TGTGCCTGGAGTGTGATACAGGGGGAGCAGTTCTTC. Its translation: CAWSVIQGEQFF. Looking up the rest from reference TRBV30 and TRBJ2-1 gives the full variable domain: SQTIHQWPATLVQPVGSPLSLECTVEGTSNPNLYWYRQAAGRGLQLLFYSVGIGQISSEVPQNLSASRPQDRQFILSSKKLLLSDSGFYLCAWSVIQGEQFFGPGTRLTVL.

The CDR3 DNA reads TGTGCCAGCAGCTTAGCCCCCTGGGGCGACACCTACGAGCAGTACTTC. This codes for CASSLAPWGDTYEQYF. The chain recombines TRBV7-6 with TRBJ2-7, with D possibly being TRBD1 (5 bases). The CDR3 covers 16 residues. V lost 0 bases and J lost 2, with 14 bases in between. Germline CDR1 SGHVS, CDR2 FNYEAQ.